This T cell receptor beta chain was identified during a study of memory CD4+ T cells and cytomegalovirus serostatus. Measured with immunoSEQ multiplex PCR; TCRdb has only the in-frame clones, and not every one. Of tens of thousands of clones in the sample, 60% to 80% were seen once. Single viable CD3+CD4+CD8-CD45RO+ cells were sorted as the memory CD4+ T cells. Per germline, CDR1 SGDLS and CDR2 YYNGEE. The V segment lost 2 bases and the J segment 0 bases; nucleotides outside the gene matches: 13. CDR3 length equals 20 residues. Sequenced sample: memory CD4+ T cells from blood. The sequence was obtained from an adult in good health and CMV-seropositive. The chain links TRBV9 to TRBJ2-3, with 12 bases fitting TRBD2. CDR3 residues: CASSVRSGGGLAGSTDTQYF. Here the CDR3 DNA reads TGTGCCAGCAGCGTCCGGTCCGGTGGGGGACTAGCGGGTAGCACAGATACGCAGTATTTT.